This TCR beta chain was found in a study of high-grade serous ovarian cancer treatment subgroups. The repertoire was sequenced with immunoSEQ multiplex PCR; TCRdb's copy has only in-frame clones and lacks some. Among some 4,500 clones listed, nearly 80% were seen once. Tumor tissue was taken before any definitive surgery or chemotherapy was given. The CDR3 runs 13 residues. The germline V gene has CDR1 SGHNT and CDR2 YYREEE (reference sequence). V shed 6 bases and J 8 bases; nucleotides not matched to a gene: 10. The J gene is TRBJ1-2, the V gene TRBV5-4; 7 bases are a match to TRBD1. This sequence was found in a human donor with high-grade serous ovarian cancer. The sequencing sample was made of tumor tissue. The CDR3 DNA is TGTGCCAGCAACCCGGACAGGAAGCGGGGCTACACCTTC. It specifies CASNPDRKRGYTF. The variable domain in full, completed from reference TRBV5-4 and TRBJ1-2, reads ETGVTQSPTHLIKTRGQQVTLRCSSQSGHNTVSWYQQALGQGPQFIFQYYREEENGRGNFPPRFSGLQFPNYSSELNVNALELDDSALYLCASNPDRKRGYTFGSGTRLTVV.